This passage covers 13 T cell receptor beta chains from one sample sequenced in a study of metastatic and nonmetastatic thyroid tumors. No treatment had been given to any patient before thyroid surgery. Via MiXCR, TCRdb re-called the PCR reads. The sample includes around 7,800 clones, under 30% of them seen just once. The sample consisted of adjacent normal tissue. All receptors derive from a male donor with papillary thyroid cancer or a benign thyroid nodule (not recorded which). Some clones in this sample may be carry-over from other donors' samples.

This rearrangement joins TRBV27 to TRBJ2-2; TRBD2 agrees at 11 bases. The length of the CDR3 is 19 residues. Germline V lookup: CDR1 MNHEY, CDR2 SMNVEV (reference sequence). Losses at the gene ends were 4 bases for V and 3 bases for J; bases not matched to a gene: 13. CDR3 coding DNA: TGTGCCAGCAGTTCTATTGGGACTAGCGGATTCGAGGACACCGGGGAGCTGTTTTTT. This gives the protein CASSSIGTSGFEDTGELFF.

The V call is TRBV20-1, the J call TRBJ2-2, with 8 bases that match TRBD2. The V and J ends lost 2 bases and 1 base, in that order; junction bases with no gene match: 6. CDR3 length equals 16 residues. CDR1 is DFQATT, CDR2 SNEGSKA, per germline (reference sequence). CDR3 nucleotides: TGCAGTGCTAGAACACTCCTAGCGGGGAACACCGGGGAGCTGTTTTTT. Encoded protein: CSARTLLAGNTGELFF.

This clone is termed medium-sized (0.01 to 0.1%). This chain uses TRBV11-2 with TRBJ2-1; 7 bases match TRBD1. Trimming removed 3 bases from V and 6 bases from J; junction bases left unmatched: 8. Germline lookup yields CDR1 SGHAT and CDR2 FQNNGV. This CDR3 region has 15 residues. This chain's CDR3 is CASSFTGDGINEQFF. As DNA, the CDR3 is TGTGCCAGCAGCTTCACAGGGGACGGGATCAATGAGCAGTTCTTC.

The chain links TRBV5-1 to TRBJ2-3; D call uncertain. This CDR3 contains 14 residues. Germline values: CDR1 SGHRS, CDR2 YFSETQ. Trimming pared 5 bases from V and 3 bases from J, leaving 13 bases between. The CDR3 nucleotides are TGCGCCAGCAGTCCGCGCTCCAAAACAGATACGCAGTATTTT. Its translation: CASSPRSKTDTQYF.

The chain employs TRBV7-8 and TRBJ1-3; D might be TRBD1 (5 bases). V lost 5 bases and J 8 bases, leaving 16 bases between the germline ends. The CDR3 extends over 14 amino acids. The V gene's germline CDR1 is SGHVS and CDR2 FQNEAQ. CDR3 nucleotide sequence: TGTGCCAGCAGCCCCATGGGGGTAGTTGACACCATATATTTT. It codes for CASSPMGVVDTIYF.

This clone was seen a handful of times. The chain uses TRBV6-2 or TRBV6-3 and TRBJ2-7; 9 bases map to TRBD2. Germline loops: CDR1 MNHEY, CDR2 SVGEGT. J was trimmed by 7 bases and V by 2 bases; bases with no gene match: 6. The CDR3 is 14 residues long. CDR3: CASSYGIAGVEQYF. CDR3 bases: TGTGCCAGCAGTTACGGGATAGCGGGAGTTGAGCAGTACTTC.

This clone was counted at least ten times. The rearrangement joins TRBV4-1 to TRBJ2-5; no reliable D call. The V end was cut by 0 bases, the J end by 1 base, with 6 bases between. Germline V CDR1 and CDR2: MGHRA, YSYEKL. The CDR3 is made up of 14 amino acids. CDR3 in amino acids: CASSQEGSQETQYF. CDR3 in DNA: TGCGCCAGCAGCCAAGAGGGCAGCCAAGAGACCCAGTACTTC.

This clone counts as medium-sized. The chain uses TRBV7-6 and TRBJ2-7; D not certain. From germline, CDR1 is SGHVS and CDR2 FNYEAQ. The V and J ends lost 1 base and 3 bases respectively, with 10 bases between them. CDR3 length equals 14 residues. CDR3 sequence reads: CASSLEGRGYEQYF. For the CDR3, the DNA is TGTGCCAGCAGCTTAGAGGGCAGAGGCTACGAGCAGTACTTC.

This clone ranks as medium-sized. V and J are TRBV11-2 and TRBJ1-1; D gene ambiguous. The length of the CDR3 is 12 residues. Germline V gene lookup returns CDR1 SGHAT and CDR2 FQNNGV. V was shortened by 2 bases and J by 6 bases, with 7 bases between the two germline ends. The CDR3, as DNA: TGTGCCAGCAGCTTAACGGGTGCTGAAGCTTTCTTT. Its translation is CASSLTGAEAFF.

This clone was recorded at least ten times. This same CDR3 is encoded by further DNA sequences in the sample. V is TRBV7-8 and J is TRBJ2-3, with D tentatively TRBD2 (6 bases). Trimming removed 6 bases at V and 5 bases at J, with 18 bases between. The V gene's germline CDR1 is SGHVS and CDR2 FQNEAQ. CDR3 length equals 15 residues. The CDR3 sequence is CASRTGLRARDTQYF. CDR3 nucleotide sequence: TGTGCCAGCAGAACGGGACTCCGGGCCAGAGATACGCAGTATTTT.

The chain links TRBV11-2 to TRBJ2-2; the D gene could be TRBD1 or TRBD2 (5 bases each). The ends were cut back, 3 bases at V and 0 bases at J, with 14 bases in the middle. CDR3 length equals 17 residues. The V gene's germline CDR1 is SGHAT and CDR2 FQNNGV. The CDR3 DNA is TGTGCCAGCAGCTTCCCCACCGGGACCTCGAACACCGGGGAGCTGTTTTTT. Translating it yields CASSFPTGTSNTGELFF. Looking up the rest from reference TRBV11-2 and TRBJ2-2 gives the full variable domain: EAGVAQSPRYKIIEKRQSVAFWCNPISGHATLYWYQQILGQGPKLLIQFQNNGVVDDSQLPKDRFSAERLKGVDSTLKIQPAKLEDSAVYLCASSFPTGTSNTGELFFGEGSRLTVL.

This clone is medium-sized within its sample. This chain joins TRBV28 and TRBJ2-7; TRBD1 matches 10 bases. Losses at the gene ends were 5 bases for V and 4 bases for J; bases not matched to a gene: 8. Germline CDR1 and CDR2: MDHEN and SYDVKM. The CDR3 totals 15 residues. CDR3 in amino acids: CASSGSGTGVYEQYF. CDR3 bases: TGTGCCAGCAGTGGTTCCGGGACAGGGGTTTACGAGCAGTACTTC.

On this clone: A single base separates this from a much larger clone, so it may be a read error. Because the CDR3 is missing its conserved closing phenylalanine or tryptophan, this is likely a read error. The V gene is TRBV29-1, the J gene TRBJ1-2; 10 nucleotides line up with TRBD1. The CDR3 has 14 amino acids. Looked up from germline, CDR1 is SQVTM and CDR2 is ANQGSEA. After removal of 4 bases from V and 4 bases from J, the junction contained 6 bases not matched to a gene. The CDR3 here is CSVVGDRGLYGYTL. The CDR3 DNA reads as TGCAGCGTTGTTGGGGACAGGGGACTCTATGGCTACACCCTC.